This T cell receptor beta chain stems from a study of blood T cell repertoires in COVID-19. Assay used: immunoSEQ multiplex PCR; TCRdb lists only in-frame clones, some missing. The sample lists some 150,000 clones; approximately 80% were seen once. Trimming removed 4 bases from V and 2 bases from J; junction bases left unmatched: 3. CDR3 length equals 14 residues. The germline gives CDR1 GTSNPN, CDR2 SVGIG (reference sequence). The sample comprised PBMCs or T cells enriched from blood (not recorded which). This sequence joins TRBV30 and TRBJ2-7, with TRBD2 matching over 12 bases. This clonotype was sampled from a woman between 45 and 60 years old who had recovered from COVID-19. The CDR3 reads CAWIRTSGAYEQYF. CDR3 bases: TGTGCCTGGATTCGGACTAGCGGGGCCTACGAGCAGTACTTC. The variable domain in full, completed from reference TRBV30 and TRBJ2-7, reads SQTIHQWPATLVQPVGSPLSLECTVEGTSNPNLYWYRQAAGRGLQLLFYSVGIGQISSEVPQNLSASRPQDRQFILSSKKLLLSDSGFYLCAWIRTSGAYEQYFGPGTRLTVT.